This T cell receptor (beta chain) was sequenced for a study of CXCR3-negative and CXCR3-positive naive CD8 T cells (dated by TCRdb to the late 2010s). Study-wide context: In total, 110 million to 150 million TRB reads were obtained, corresponding to roughly 1.5 +/- 0.3 million reads per library. The diversity and physicochemical repertoire analyses included 11 donors pooled from two independent experiments. For the TRBV-TRBJ cluster analysis, the naive subsets came from 5 donors, while the memory cells came from 3 donors.

The sequencing machine was a NextSeq 550. The Human TCR Profiling Kit (MiLaboratory) was used to prepare UMI-labeled 5' RACE TRB cDNA libraries. cDNA synthesis used the entire amount of extracted RNA, and PCR amplification then used the entire amount of cDNA produced. Libraries were prepared in parallel with an identical number of PCR cycles. Processing in the source paper ran as follows. About 50,000 +/- 10,000 unique UMI-labeled TRB cDNA molecules per library were extracted with MIGEC and MiXCR, with at least two reads per UMI required. On average, each library contained approximately 40,000 +/- 10,000 functional in-frame TRB CDR3 nucleotide clonotypes without stop codons. After downsampling to 5000 UMI-labeled TRB molecules per sample, diversity metrics such as normalized Shannon-Wiener and Chao1 were calculated in VDJtools. VDJtools was used to calculate clonotype-size-weighted physicochemical properties of the central five CDR3 residues, namely interaction energy, strength, volume and Kidera factor 4. Following TCRdb reprocessing, every CDR3 protein sequence forms one entry, and DNA is not provided. The V and J calls were determined by TCRdb, not by the authors. The record for this sample contains 45,000 to 60,000 distinct CDR3 sequences. Approximately 0.4% of the sample is taken by the ten largest.

For each CD8+ T cell subset, flow sorting was done in triplicate, and around 300,000 cells per subset went directly into RLT lysis buffer. Naive CD8+ T cells were defined stringently as CD45RO-CCR7+CD27+CD95- to exclude memory contaminants. Peripheral blood mononuclear cells were isolated from buffy coats by standard density gradient centrifugation. A FACSAria III was used to flow-sort naive CD8+ T cells into CXCR3-negative and CXCR3-positive populations. An RNeasy Mini Kit was used to extract total RNA from the sorted cells. The investigation overall reported the following: Because surface CD5, which is linked to self-reactivity in mice, was comparable between the naive subsets, TCR interaction strength was also inferred from TRB CDR3 physicochemical properties. TRB CDR3s from CXCR3-positive naive cells showed higher hydrophobicity (lower Kidera factor 4), lower energy, and higher strength and volume indices than CXCR3-negative naive cells. Comparably high repertoire diversity was found in both naive subsets, whereas much lower repertoire diversity was found in memory CD8+ T cells. CXCR3 expression partially decreased after cryopreservation, so most assays used freshly isolated PBMCs. Naive CXCR3-negative and CXCR3-positive cells from the same donor showed similar TRBV-TRBJ usage, whereas memory cells showed distinct patterns.

Its CDR3 holds 14 amino acids, cysteine through phenylalanine. No DNA sequence was recorded. The germline V gene supplies CDR1 SGHVS and CDR2 FNYEAQ. In regard to this clonotype: This clone's antigen is unknown.

The receptor was isolated from a human donor in good health. Some clones in this sample may be carry-over from other donors' samples. The sequencing sample was made of naive CXCR3- CD8+ T cells from blood. The meaning of the sample's cell subset or site label: CD45RO-CCR7+CD27+CD95- naive CD8+ T cells lacking CXCR3 (TNR3-). The chain links TRBV7-6 with TRBJ2-2; the TCRdb call, TRBD1, lacks DNA for checking. The CDR3 reads as follows: CASSRTGGTGELFF.